Each of the 5 T cell receptor beta chains below was sequenced from the same sample in a study of shared clonotypes between healthy human individuals. Repertoires were generated with immunoSEQ multiplex PCR, while TCRdb's copy carries only in-frame clones and drops some. The sample lists some 2.3 million clones, 90% to 95% occurring once. Sequencing was performed on naive CD4+ T cells from PBMCs. Subset: CD45RA+ positively selected. These receptor sequences come from a man aged 18 to 35 in good health. Some clones in this sample may be carry-over from other donors' samples.

The chain is built from TRBV20-1 and TRBJ2-2, with D hard to call. Trimming removed 4 bases at V and 8 bases at J, with 8 bases between. The CDR3 consists of 11 residues. Germline loops: CDR1 DFQATT, CDR2 SNEGSKA (reference sequence). DNA for the CDR3: TGCAGTGCTAATTGGAAAGGGGAGCTGTTTTTT. Its translation: CSANWKGELFF.

The genes are TRBV30 and TRBJ2-2; the match to TRBD2 covers 15 bases. Germline assignment: CDR1 GTSNPN and CDR2 SVGIG (reference sequence). This CDR3 spans 16 amino acids. Losses at the gene ends were 3 bases for V and 4 bases for J; bases not matched to a gene: 3. The CDR3 sequence is CAWSRGLAGGTGELFF. The CDR3 coding sequence is TGTGCCTGGAGCAGGGGACTAGCGGGAGGCACCGGGGAGCTGTTTTTT.

With regard to this clone: The same CDR3 can be traced to other DNA sequences in this sample. The rearrangement links TRBV9 to TRBJ1-3; unclear D gene. Germline values: CDR1 SGDLS, CDR2 YYNGEE. Trimming left V 7 bases short and J 0 bases short, with 8 bases between. There are 13 residues in the CDR3. As DNA, the CDR3 is TGTGCCAGCTCCGGGAGCTCTGGAAACACCATATATTTT. Translation: CASSGSSGNTIYF.

The rearrangement joins TRBV7-8 to TRBJ2-3, with D maybe TRBD1 (6 bases). V gave up 4 bases and J gave up 2 bases, with 13 bases separating them. The CDR3 has 15 amino acids. Germline values: CDR1 SGHVS, CDR2 FQNEAQ. CDR3 protein: CASSSSRGYTDTQYF. CDR3 sequence (DNA): TGTGCCAGCAGCTCCTCCAGGGGCTACACAGATACGCAGTATTTT.

V usage is TRBV7-3 and J usage is TRBJ2-2, with a possible D match to TRBD2 (5 bases). The V end was cut by 5 bases, the J end by 2 bases, with 12 bases between. This CDR3 has 15 residues. Germline loops: CDR1 SGHTA, CDR2 FQGTGA. The CDR3 DNA reads as TGTGCCAGCAGCCCCGGAAGCGGAAACACCGGGGAGCTGTTTTTT. Amino acid sequence: CASSPGSGNTGELFF.